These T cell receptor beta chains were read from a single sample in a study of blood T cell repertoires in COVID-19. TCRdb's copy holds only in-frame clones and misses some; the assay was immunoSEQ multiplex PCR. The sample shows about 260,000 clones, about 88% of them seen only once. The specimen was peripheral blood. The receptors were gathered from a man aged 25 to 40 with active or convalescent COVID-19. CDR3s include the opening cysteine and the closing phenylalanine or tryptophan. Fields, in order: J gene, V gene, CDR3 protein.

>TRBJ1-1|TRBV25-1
CASREKQGIFSEAFF
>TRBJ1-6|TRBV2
CASCQDRRNSPLHF
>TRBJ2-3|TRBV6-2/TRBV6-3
CASSYWATSPDTQYF
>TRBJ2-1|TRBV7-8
CASRQGSSYNEQFF
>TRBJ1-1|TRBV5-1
CASSDGDRSRNTEAFF
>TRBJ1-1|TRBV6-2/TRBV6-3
CASSYLLRQGRMNTEAFF
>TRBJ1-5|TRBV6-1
CASSEAHYSNQPQHF
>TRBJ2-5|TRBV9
CASSVGVGREETQYF
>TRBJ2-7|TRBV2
CASSGGRGASYEQYF
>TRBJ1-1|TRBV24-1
CATSDLVAGGKNTEAFF
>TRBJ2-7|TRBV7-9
CASSHEISDSPLMPEQYF
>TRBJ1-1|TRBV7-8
CASSLSENTEAFF
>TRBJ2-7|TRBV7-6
CASSLWNGYEQYF
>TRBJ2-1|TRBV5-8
CASKRQYNEQFF
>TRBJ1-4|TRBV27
CASSLTGGREKLFF
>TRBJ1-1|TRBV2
CASSSNPRGVNTEAFF
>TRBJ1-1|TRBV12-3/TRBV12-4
CASSWDSRTEAFF
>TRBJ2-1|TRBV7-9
CASSLRLGGISYNEQFF
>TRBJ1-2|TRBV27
CASSLKGEGYGYTF
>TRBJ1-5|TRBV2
CASSENGQPQHF
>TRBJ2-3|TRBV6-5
CASNSGTDTQYF
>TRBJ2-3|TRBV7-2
CASTGVDTQYF
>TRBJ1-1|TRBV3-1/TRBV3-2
CASSQGRSTEAFF
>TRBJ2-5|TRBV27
CASSLSTLRGPQETQYF
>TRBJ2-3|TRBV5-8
CASSPGPGTDTQYF
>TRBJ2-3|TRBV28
CASSWTNTQYF
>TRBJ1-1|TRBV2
CASSVTAMNTEAFF
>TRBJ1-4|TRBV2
CASISSGATNEKLFF
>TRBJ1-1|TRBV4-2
CASTQTGYTEAFF
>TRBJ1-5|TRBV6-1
CASSEPLGGNQPQHF
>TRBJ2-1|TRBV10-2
CASSDRAKFF
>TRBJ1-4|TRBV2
CASSEWMGAYF
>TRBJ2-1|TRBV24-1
CATSDSSPRHNYNEQFF
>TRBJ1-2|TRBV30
CAWSVGGSGYTF
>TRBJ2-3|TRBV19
CASSLWSADTQYF
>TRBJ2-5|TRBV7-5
CARSLAPLEHPRGQETQYF
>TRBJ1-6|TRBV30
CAWSPHLGGNSPLHF
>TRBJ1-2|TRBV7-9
CASSPQGALKDYGYTF
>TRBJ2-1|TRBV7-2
CASGGLLDSYNEQFF
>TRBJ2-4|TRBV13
CASSTWTGAANIQYF
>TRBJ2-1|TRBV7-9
CASSLGGGVPSDEQFF
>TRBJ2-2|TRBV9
CASSAGNTGELFF
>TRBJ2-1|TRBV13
CASTQRAIDNEQFF
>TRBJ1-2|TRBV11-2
CASSLGKGNVLGGYYGYTF
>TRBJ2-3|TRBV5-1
CASTIQPGTDTQYF
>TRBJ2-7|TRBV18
CASSPTNRGSSSYEQYF
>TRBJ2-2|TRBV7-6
CASTPWRASTGELFF
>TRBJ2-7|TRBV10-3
CATSGQGYEQYF
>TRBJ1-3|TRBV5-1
CASSLEGQSPGTIYF
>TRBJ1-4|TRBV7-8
CASSSTSTNEKLFF
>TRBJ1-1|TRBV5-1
CASSLRQGRNTEAFF